A selection of T cell receptor beta chains follows, all from one sample in a study of identical twins. TCRdb recomputed calls from the 5' RACE reads with MiXCR, one row per CDR3 protein. The sample includes a few hundred thousand distinct CDR3 sequences, roughly an eighth of them seen just once. Another study also made use of these data, one on yellow fever vaccine responses in identical twins.

The sequencing sample was made of CD4+ T cells sorted from blood. Receptors were obtained from a woman aged 18-29 years in good health. CDR3s include the opening cysteine and the closing phenylalanine or tryptophan. Each record gives: D gene, J gene, clone size, V gene, CDR3 DNA, CDR3 protein. D genes are given only for firm matches. Rows may omit the clone size; those that give it use once, few, many or a size class.

>NA|TRBJ1-2|few|TRBV7-9
TGTGCCAGCAGCTCATTGGCCAAGTCGAGCTATGGCTACACCTTC
CASSSLAKSSYGYTF
>TRBD1|TRBJ1-3|few|TRBV28
TGTGCCAGCACGACAGGGCCTGGAAACACCATATATTTT
CASTTGPGNTIYF
>TRBD2|TRBJ2-3|many|TRBV28
TGTGCCAGCAGCCATGGACTAGCGGGCTTCACAGATACGCAGTATTTT
CASSHGLAGFTDTQYF
>NA|TRBJ2-7|once|TRBV11-1
TGTGCCAGCAGCTTAGGGGGACGCGTGGCCTACGAGCAGTACTTC
CASSLGGRVAYEQYF
>NA|TRBJ1-2|few|TRBV29-1
TGCAGCGTTGAAGCGGGCCTCTATGGCTACACCTTC
CSVEAGLYGYTF
>NA|TRBJ1-5|NA|TRBV5-6
TGTGCCAGCAGCCCGAAGTCTCAGCCCCAGCATTTT
CASSPKSQPQHF
>TRBD1|TRBJ2-3|many|TRBV6-5
TGTGCCAGCAGTTACTATTCGGGACAGGGGAGCACAGATACGCAGTATTTT
CASSYYSGQGSTDTQYF
>NA|TRBJ2-3|few|TRBV7-9
TGTGCCAGCAGCTCGGGGGCGTTTAGCACAGATACGCAGTATTTT
CASSSGAFSTDTQYF
>TRBD1|TRBJ2-7|NA|TRBV27
TGTGCCAGCAGTTTTTTAGGGACAGGGGTCCACGAGCAGTACTTC
CASSFLGTGVHEQYF
>NA|TRBJ2-4|many|TRBV12-3/TRBV12-4
TGTGCCAGCAGTTTAATAGGGGGTAGGACTCAGTACTTC
CASSLIGGRTQYF
>NA|TRBJ1-2|NA|TRBV25-1
TGTGCCAGCAGTGACTTACTGCTTTATGGCTACACCTTC
CASSDLLLYGYTF
>TRBD2|TRBJ2-3|many|TRBV6-5
TGTGCCAGCAGTTACTCTTGGCTAGCGGGGGGCACAGATACGCAGTATTTT
CASSYSWLAGGTDTQYF
>NA|TRBJ1-1|few|TRBV18
TGTGCCAGCTCACTAATGGACACGAGGGGTAACACTGAAGCTTTCTTT
CASSLMDTRGNTEAFF
>TRBD1|TRBJ2-1|many|TRBV29-1
TGCAGCGGGCTTCACAGGGGCGATAACTCCTACAATGAGCAGTTCTTC
CSGLHRGDNSYNEQFF
>TRBD1|TRBJ2-7|few|TRBV28
TGTGCCAGCAGTCCTCCGGGACAGGGGAGATACGAGCAGTACTTC
CASSPPGQGRYEQYF
>TRBD1|TRBJ2-5|few|TRBV12-3/TRBV12-4
TGTGCCAGCAGAAGAGCCGGGACAGGCCAAGAGACCCAGTACTTC
CASRRAGTGQETQYF
>NA|TRBJ1-1|many|TRBV29-1
TGCAGCGTTGAAGGGGGGGGGACTGAAGCTTTCTTT
CSVEGGGTEAFF
>NA|TRBJ2-5|NA|TRBV20-1
TGCAGTGCTAGACTTCAGGGGAACCAAGAGACCCAGTACTTC
CSARLQGNQETQYF
>TRBD1|TRBJ2-2|few|TRBV4-2
TGTGCCAGCAGCCCTCAGGGGGCGGTTACCGGGGAGCTGTTTTTT
CASSPQGAVTGELFF
>NA|TRBJ2-2|NA|TRBV24-1
TGTGCCACCAGTGAGGTCAGGAGGAGCGGGGAGCTGTTTTTT
CATSEVRRSGELFF
>TRBD1|TRBJ2-7|few|TRBV20-1
TGCAGTCCCTCCGGACAGGGCTACGAGCAGTACTTC
CSPSGQGYEQYF
>NA|TRBJ2-2|NA|TRBV15
TGTGCCACCAGCCCGCAAGTAAACACCGGGGAGCTGTTTTTT
CATSPQVNTGELFF
>NA|TRBJ2-1|many|TRBV12-3/TRBV12-4
TGTGCCAGCAGGGCCGGACCCCTGGCCTACAATGAGCAGTTCTTC
CASRAGPLAYNEQFF
>TRBD2|TRBJ2-3|few|TRBV9
TGTGCCAGCAGCCCGGCTGCGCGGGGGGATGTAGATACGCAGTATTTT
CASSPAARGDVDTQYF
>TRBD2|TRBJ2-1|many|TRBV20-1
TGCAGTGCTAGAGTTGCCGGGAGGGATAACAATGAGCAGTTCTTC
CSARVAGRDNNEQFF
>TRBD2|TRBJ2-5|few|TRBV3-1
TGTGCCAGCAGCCACACCGGGACTAGCGGGAGTGGGGAGACCCAGTACTTC
CASSHTGTSGSGETQYF
>NA|TRBJ2-3|many|TRBV7-2
TGTGCCAGCAGCGGTCTGCTCACAGATACGCAGTATTTT
CASSGLLTDTQYF
>NA|TRBJ1-2|many|TRBV29-1
TGCAGCGCGAAAGGGACAACAAACTATGGCTACACCTTC
CSAKGTTNYGYTF
>NA|TRBJ2-7|few|TRBV4-1
TGCGCCAGCAGCCAAGGAGCCCCCGACGACCGCCGGCCTTACGAGCAGTACTTC
CASSQGAPDDRRPYEQYF
>NA|TRBJ1-2|NA|TRBV19
TGTGCCAGTAGGACTCAGCAAGCCTATGGCTACACCTTC
CASRTQQAYGYTF
>TRBD2|TRBJ2-4|few|TRBV7-8
TGTGCCAGCAGCCTTAGCGGGACCCTAGCCAAAAACATTCAGTACTTC
CASSLSGTLAKNIQYF
>TRBD2|TRBJ2-1|few|TRBV5-1
TGCGCCAGCAGCGCCGTTAGCGGGCGTTTCAATGAGCAGTTCTTC
CASSAVSGRFNEQFF
>NA|TRBJ2-5|many|TRBV7-8
TGTGCCAGCAGCTTAACCGGGGCACAAGAGACCCAGTACTTC
CASSLTGAQETQYF
>TRBD1|TRBJ2-3|NA|TRBV12-3/TRBV12-4
TGTGCCAGCAGACCACCGGGACAGGGGAGATGGGCTAGCACAGATACGCAGTATTTT
CASRPPGQGRWASTDTQYF
>NA|TRBJ2-5|NA|TRBV19
TGTGCCAGTAGTATTCCTACTAGCACCGAGGGACAAGAGACCCGGTACTTC
CASSIPTSTEGQETRYF
>NA|TRBJ1-6|NA|TRBV15
TGTGCCACCAAGGGAGAAGGATATAATTCACCCCTCCACTTT
CATKGEGYNSPLHF
>NA|TRBJ2-5|NA|TRBV20-1
TGCACCTATATTAGCGGCCAAGAGACCCAGTACTTC
CTYISGQETQYF
>NA|TRBJ2-1|few|TRBV5-1
TGCGCCAGCAGCCCTCCCCGGACGGGATACAATGAGCAGTTCTTC
CASSPPRTGYNEQFF
>NA|TRBJ2-1|NA|TRBV15
TGTGCCACCAGCACCCTTCAGGGGCGCTACAATGAGCAGTTCTTC
CATSTLQGRYNEQFF
>TRBD1|TRBJ2-7|few|TRBV7-8
TGTGCCAGCAGTTTGCGTCGGGACAGCTACGAGCAGTACTTC
CASSLRRDSYEQYF
>TRBD1|TRBJ2-7|few|TRBV18
TGTGCCAGCTCACAAACCCGGGACAGGGTCTACGAGCAGTACTTC
CASSQTRDRVYEQYF
>NA|TRBJ2-1|many|TRBV6-1
TGTGCCACCCGAGAAAACGGTGGGGCCTACAATGAGCAGTTCTTC
CATRENGGAYNEQFF
>NA|TRBJ2-1|many|TRBV21-1
TGTGCCAGCAGCACCCGGGACTCAAACAATGAGCAGTTCTTC
CASSTRDSNNEQFF
>NA|TRBJ2-2|few|TRBV6-2/TRBV6-3
TGTGCCAGCTCCCCGGGGCGGGGTGTGGGCACCGGGGAGCTGTTTTTT
CASSPGRGVGTGELFF
>NA|TRBJ1-2|few|TRBV29-1
TGCAGCGTTGCTGGGGGCGACTATGGCTACACCTTC
CSVAGGDYGYTF
>NA|TRBJ1-2|few|TRBV20-1
TGCAGTGCTAGAGGATCGGCAGGGCGGGAAGGCTACACCTTC
CSARGSAGREGYTF
>TRBD1|TRBJ2-4|NA|TRBV20-1
TGCAGTGCTAGATCCAGGGGGTTCATTCAGTACTTC
CSARSRGFIQYF
>TRBD1|TRBJ1-4|many|TRBV5-1
TGCGCCAGCAGACGGATGACAGGGGCGGGCGGTGAAAAACTGTTTTTT
CASRRMTGAGGEKLFF